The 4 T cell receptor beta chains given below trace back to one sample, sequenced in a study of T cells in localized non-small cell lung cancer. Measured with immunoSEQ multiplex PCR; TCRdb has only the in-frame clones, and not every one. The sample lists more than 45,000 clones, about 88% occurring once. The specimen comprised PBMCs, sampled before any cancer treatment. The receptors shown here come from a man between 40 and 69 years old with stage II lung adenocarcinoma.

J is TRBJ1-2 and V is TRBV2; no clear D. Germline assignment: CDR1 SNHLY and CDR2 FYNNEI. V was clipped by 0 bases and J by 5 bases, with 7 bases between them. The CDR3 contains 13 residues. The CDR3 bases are TGTGCCAGCAGTGAAGCTCCAGCATATGGCTACACCTTC. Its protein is CASSEAPAYGYTF.

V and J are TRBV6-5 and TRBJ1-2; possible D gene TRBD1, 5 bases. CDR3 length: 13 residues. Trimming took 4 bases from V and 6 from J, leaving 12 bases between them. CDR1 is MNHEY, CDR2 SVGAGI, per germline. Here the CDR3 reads CASSLWGDDGYTF. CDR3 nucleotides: TGTGCCAGCAGTTTATGGGGGGATGATGGCTACACCTTC.

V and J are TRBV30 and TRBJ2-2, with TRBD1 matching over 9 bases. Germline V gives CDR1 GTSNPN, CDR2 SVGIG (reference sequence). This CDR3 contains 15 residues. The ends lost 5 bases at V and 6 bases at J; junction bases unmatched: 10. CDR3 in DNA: TGTGCCTGGTCAGAGGACAGGGGACTGTCCGGGGAGCTGTTTTTT. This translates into CAWSEDRGLSGELFF.

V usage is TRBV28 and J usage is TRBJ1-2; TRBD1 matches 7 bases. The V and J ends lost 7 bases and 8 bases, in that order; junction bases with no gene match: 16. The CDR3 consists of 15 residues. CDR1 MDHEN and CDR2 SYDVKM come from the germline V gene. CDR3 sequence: CASTHLGTAGNGYTF. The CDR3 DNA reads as TGTGCCAGCACCCACCTGGGGACAGCAGGTAACGGCTACACCTTC.